These T cell receptor beta chains were read from a single sample in a study of blood T cell repertoires in COVID-19. Clones were sequenced by immunoSEQ multiplex PCR, and TCRdb holds only the in-frame ones, with some missing. This table holds 250,000 or so clones, roughly 85% found once. Sequencing was performed on peripheral blood. These receptors all stem from a man aged 18 to 35 with active or convalescent COVID-19. The CDR3 runs from the conserved cysteine through the conserved F or W. The D gene is left open where the match is weak. Not every row has a clone size; where given, it reads once, few, many or a size class.

d_call j_call v_call clone_size cdr3_nt cdr3_aa
TRBD1 TRBJ2-7 TRBV18 - TGTGCCAGCTCACCACCTTCGCCAGGGGGTACCTACGAGCAGTACTTC CASSPPSPGGTYEQYF
- TRBJ1-1 TRBV11-2 - TGTGCCAGCAGCCAGATTGAAGCTTTCTTT CASSQIEAFF
TRBD1 TRBJ1-2 TRBV2 few TGTGCCAGCAAGCGAGGACAGGGGGGTTCAGATGGCTACACCTTC CASKRGQGGSDGYTF
TRBD2 TRBJ2-3 TRBV28 - TGTGCCAGCAGTTTTCCGGGCCTAGCGGAAACACGCACAGATACGCAGTATTTT CASSFPGLAETRTDTQYF
TRBD1 TRBJ2-7 TRBV6-5 - TGTGCCAGCAGTTATACACGACAGGGACAACCCTACGAGCAGTACTTC CASSYTRQGQPYEQYF
- TRBJ1-1 TRBV29-1 - TGCAGCGTTGAATACCAAAACTCTGAAGCTTTCTTT CSVEYQNSEAFF
- TRBJ1-1 TRBV19 - TGTGCCAGTAGTACGAACCAGGTCACTGAAGCTTTCTTT CASSTNQVTEAFF
- TRBJ1-1 TRBV19 - TGTGCCAGTAGTATACGGGGACTCGACGCGAACACTGAAGCTTTCTTT CASSIRGLDANTEAFF
TRBD1 TRBJ1-2 TRBV5-1 - TGCGCCAGCAGCTGGGGACAGAACGTTATAGATGGCTACACCTTC CASSWGQNVIDGYTF
- TRBJ2-4 TRBV3-1/TRBV3-2 - TGTGCCAGCAGCCAAGATCTTGGGCTAAACATTCAGTACTTC CASSQDLGLNIQYF
- TRBJ2-3 TRBV3-1/TRBV3-2 - TGTGCCAGCAGCCAAGATATGGGGCTTTTTTCAAGCACAGATACGCAGTATTTT CASSQDMGLFSSTDTQYF
- TRBJ1-3 TRBV5-4 few TGTGCCAGCAGCTCGGACTACACGAGGTCGGACCACACCATATATTTT CASSSDYTRSDHTIYF
TRBD2 TRBJ2-1 TRBV27 once TGTGCCAGCAGTTTATCGCCTAGCGGGGGGGCCACCTACAATGAGCAGTTCTTC CASSLSPSGGATYNEQFF
- TRBJ1-2 TRBV5-1 once TGCGCCAGCAGCCGCAGCGGACAGTCGGATGATGGCTACACCTTC CASSRSGQSDDGYTF
- TRBJ1-5 TRBV6-1 - TGTGCCAGCAGTGAGAATAGAGATCAGCCCCAGCATTTT CASSENRDQPQHF
TRBD1 TRBJ1-1 TRBV4-2 - TGTGCCAGCAGCCAAGAGGATTCAGGGGGCTCTGAAGCTTTCTTT CASSQEDSGGSEAFF
TRBD1 TRBJ2-1 TRBV2 once TGTGCCAGCAGCCCTCTACCGGGACAGGGCATGTATGAGCAGTTCTTC CASSPLPGQGMYEQFF
- TRBJ1-3 TRBV6-5 - TGTGCCAGCAGTAGGGGAGGGGGAAACACCATATATTTT CASSRGGGNTIYF
- TRBJ1-1 TRBV7-8 - TGTGCCAGCAGCGCAGCCAGGGTGAACACTGAAGCTTTCTTT CASSAARVNTEAFF
TRBD1 TRBJ2-6 TRBV7-2 - TGTGCCAGCAGCATTCGGACAGGGCGGTCCCTCTCTGGGGCCAACGTCCTGACTTTC CASSIRTGRSLSGANVLTF
- TRBJ1-2 TRBV25-1 - TGTGCCAGCAGTGAAGAGCAAACCCTAGCCGGTGGCTACACCTTC CASSEEQTLAGGYTF
- TRBJ1-6 TRBV7-2 - TGTGCCAGCAGCTTAGGGCCCGGGGAGAATTCACCCCTCCACTTT CASSLGPGENSPLHF
- TRBJ1-1 TRBV9 - TGTGCCAGCAGCGCCACGGAGGGGAAGAACACTGAAGCTTTCTTT CASSATEGKNTEAFF
- TRBJ1-2 TRBV10-2 - TGCGCCAGCAGCGCAGGGCAGTATGGCTACACCTTC CASSAGQYGYTF
TRBD1 TRBJ1-6 TRBV5-4 once TGTGCCAGCAGCTTGGTTTCTGGGACAGGATCTTCACCCCTCCACTTT CASSLVSGTGSSPLHF
TRBD1 TRBJ2-2 TRBV2 once TGTGCCAGCGTCTTCAGGACAGGGGGCTCCGGGGAGCTGTTTTTT CASVFRTGGSGELFF
- TRBJ1-4 TRBV19 - TGTGCCAGTTATGGAGAAGGTTCGGAGGAAAGGGGGACGTACTATTTT CASYGEGSEERGTYYF
- TRBJ1-2 TRBV28 - TGTGCCAGCAGTTCCATACGCATGAGTGGCTACACCTTC CASSSIRMSGYTF
TRBD2 TRBJ2-1 TRBV5-1 - TGCGCCAGCAGCGTCGGGCTTGGGACTAGCGGGAGGCGAATCGTCAATGAGCAGTTCTTC CASSVGLGTSGRRIVNEQFF
- TRBJ2-7 TRBV19 - TGTGCCAGTAGTGCGGGACTGCTATACGAGCAGTACTTC CASSAGLLYEQYF
- TRBJ1-1 TRBV5-1 - TGCGCCAGCAGCTTGATTAGAGGGGAGGGCACTGAAGCTTTCTTT CASSLIRGEGTEAFF
- TRBJ2-5 TRBV6-5 - TGTGCCAGCAGTTACTCTTGGGAGGTAGAGACCCAGTACTTC CASSYSWEVETQYF
TRBD2 TRBJ2-2 TRBV2 once TGTGCCAGCAGTGGTTCTAGCGGGAGGGTGGCCGGGGAGCTGTTTTTT CASSGSSGRVAGELFF
- TRBJ2-7 TRBV5-1 - TGCGCCAGCAGCGCTAGCGCTAGCTCCTACGAGCAGTACTTC CASSASASSYEQYF